This passage covers 18 T cell receptor beta chains from one sample sequenced in a study of blood T cell repertoires in COVID-19. Only in-frame clones appear in the TCRdb table, and some are missing; sequencing was by immunoSEQ multiplex PCR. The sample lists fewer than 200,000 clones, 83% occurring once. Sequenced input: PBMCs or T cells enriched from blood (not recorded which). The receptors shown here come from a woman aged 45-65 years in a cohort exposed to, infected with or recovered from COVID-19 (not recorded which).

The chain combines TRBV7-9 with TRBJ2-7, with D possibly TRBD1 on 6 matching bases. The V gene lost 2 bases and the J gene lost 2 bases, with 10 bases spanning the gap. The germline V gene has CDR1 SEHNR and CDR2 FQNEAQ (reference sequence). The length of the CDR3 is 14 residues. CDR3 sequence (DNA): TGTGCCAGCAGCTTAAACGGACAGACCTACGAGCAGTACTTC. The encoded protein is CASSLNGQTYEQYF. Variable domain in full (rest from reference TRBV7-9 and TRBJ2-7): DTGVSQNPRHKITKRGQNVTFRCDPISEHNRLYWYRQTLGQGPEFLTYFQNEAQLEKSRLLSDRFSAERPKGSFSTLEIQRTEQGDSAMYLCASSLNGQTYEQYFGPGTRLTVT.

A single count supports this clone. The chain has TRBV12-3 or TRBV12-4 and TRBJ2-2; unclear D gene. V was clipped by 3 bases and J by 6 bases, with 8 bases between them. The CDR3 spans 13 residues. The CDR3 DNA follows: TGTGCCAGCAGTTTGTCGGGTCCCGGGGAGCTGTTTTTT. Translated, it gives CASSLSGPGELFF.

The chain links TRBV24-1 to TRBJ1-2, with D unresolved. The CDR3 loop spans 13 amino acids. Trimming cost V 6 bases and J 4 bases, with 11 bases left between them. Germline CDR1 and CDR2: KGHDR and SFDVKD. The CDR3, as DNA: TGTGCCACCAGTAGCGTATCCGGCTATGGCTACACCTTC. Translated: CATSSVSGYGYTF.

For this clone: One junction end does not reproduce the germline sequence, and a read error may be involved. The V gene is TRBV28, the J gene TRBJ2-7, with 9 positions matching TRBD1. Germline lookup yields CDR1 MDHEN and CDR2 SYDVKM. The CDR3 extends over 11 amino acids. The CDR3 reads CASSLGGQGHF. Written as DNA, the CDR3 is TGTGCCAGCAGTCTGGGGGGACAGGGACACTTC. Combining the CDR3 with reference TRBV28 and TRBJ2-7 gives the whole variable domain DVKVTQSSRYLVKRTGEKVFLECVQDMDHENMFWYRQDPGLGLRLIYFSYDVKMKEKGDIPEGYSVSREKKERFSLILESASTNQTSMYLCASSLGGQGHFGPGTRLTVT.

This clone is a singleton in its sample. V gene TRBV5-1 combines with J gene TRBJ1-4; 8 positions match TRBD1. The CDR3 totals 15 residues. The J segment lost 6 bases and the V segment lost 4 bases, leaving 8 bases of the junction unmatched. The V gene's germline CDR1 is SGHRS and CDR2 YFSETQ. The CDR3 coding sequence is TGCGCCAGCAGCGACGGTGGACAGGGTGATGAAAAACTGTTTTTT. This encodes CASSDGGQGDEKLFF.

This clone was detected once. The chain links TRBV29-1 to TRBJ2-7; D gene ambiguous. This CDR3 comprises 11 residues. Trimming stripped 2 bases from V and 9 bases from J, with 11 bases between. Looked up from germline, CDR1 is SQVTM and CDR2 is ANQGSEA. The CDR3 coding sequence is TGCAGCGTTGAACTGCCTTCGGGGCAGTACTTC. It specifies CSVELPSGQYF.

The chain carries TRBV5-4 and TRBJ2-3; 12 bases are shared with TRBD2. This CDR3 region has 15 residues. Trimming took 5 bases from V and 4 from J; bases not matched to a gene: 5. Germline V lookup: CDR1 SGHNT, CDR2 YYREEE (reference sequence). The DNA for the CDR3 is TGTGCCAGCAGACAGACTAGCGGGAGTCCAGATACGCAGTATTTT. Its protein is CASRQTSGSPDTQYF.

The chain joins TRBV6-6 to TRBJ1-6, with unresolved D. CDR1 is MNHNY, CDR2 SVGAGI, per germline (reference sequence). V lost 4 bases and J lost 7, with 14 bases in between. The CDR3 sequence is 15 residues long. The CDR3 DNA reads as TGTGCCAGCAGTTTAGCGGCCCAAACCAATTCACCCCTCCACTTT. Amino acids: CASSLAAQTNSPLHF.

V is TRBV5-1 and J is TRBJ1-4; the match to TRBD1 covers 7 bases. V lost 2 bases and J lost 5; bases outside the gene matches: 3. Germline CDR1 reads SGHRS; CDR2 reads YFSETQ. This CDR3 has 14 residues. Here the CDR3 DNA reads TGCGCCAGCAGCTTCGGGACAGTAAATGAAAAACTGTTTTTT. Amino acid sequence: CASSFGTVNEKLFF.

This clone was detected only a few times. The CDR3 DNA sequence: TGTGCCAGCAGCACAAGGGGGGGTTCCTATGGCTACACCTTC. Protein product: CASSTRGGSYGYTF. The chain is built from TRBV28 and TRBJ1-2; a possible D gene is TRBD1 (6 bases). This CDR3 has 14 amino acids. The ends were cut back, 6 bases at V and 4 bases at J, with 15 bases in the middle. Germline CDR1 reads MDHEN; CDR2 reads SYDVKM.

The V and J genes are TRBV5-4 and TRBJ1-3, with 11 bases lining up with TRBD1. The CDR3 runs to 14 residues. Trimming at V came to 9 bases and at J to 9 bases, leaving 11 bases not matched to a gene. Germline V lookup: CDR1 SGHNT, CDR2 YYREEE (reference sequence). The CDR3 DNA reads as TGTGCCACATCGGGACAGGGGGTCCGGGGCACCATATATTTT. Its protein product is CATSGQGVRGTIYF.

The chain employs TRBV20-1 and TRBJ1-5; 10 positions match TRBD1. CDR1 DFQATT and CDR2 SNEGSKA come from the germline V gene (reference sequence). This CDR3 is 15 amino acids long. V shed 3 bases, J shed 6 bases, and the junction held 8 bases outside the gene matches. CDR3 in DNA: TGCAGTGCTAGTAGAGGGCGGGACAGGGGTCAGCCCCAGCATTTT. Protein product: CSASRGRDRGQPQHF.

This clone was counted between two and nine times. Here the CDR3 DNA reads TGCGCCAGCAGCTTGAGTCCTAGCGGGGTGAACACCGGGGAGCTGTTTTTT. It is translated as CASSLSPSGVNTGELFF. The rearrangement uses TRBV5-1 and TRBJ2-2; 9 positions match TRBD2. J was trimmed by 1 base and V by 1 base; bases with no gene match: 5. The V gene's germline CDR1 is SGHRS and CDR2 YFSETQ. CDR3 length: 17 amino acids. The full variable domain, completed using reference TRBV5-1 and TRBJ2-2, is KAGVTQTPRYLIKTRGQQVTLSCSPISGHRSVSWYQQTPGQGLQFLFEYFSETQRNKGNFPGRFSGRQFSNSRSEMNVSTLELGDSALYLCASSLSPSGVNTGELFFGEGSRLTVL.

The chain is built from TRBV19 and TRBJ1-2; D uncertain. Trimming cost V 3 bases and J 4 bases, with 9 bases left between them. Looked up from germline, CDR1 is LNHDA and CDR2 is SQIVND (reference sequence). The CDR3 runs to 13 residues. Written as DNA, the CDR3 is TGTGCCAGTAGTATCGAGAGTTCCTATGGCTACACCTTC. As protein: CASSIESSYGYTF. Complete variable domain (other parts from reference TRBV19 and TRBJ1-2): DGGITQSPKYLFRKEGQNVTLSCEQNLNHDAMYWYRQDPGQGLRLIYYSQIVNDFQKGDIAEGYSVSREKKESFPLTVTSAQKNPTAFYLCASSIESSYGYTFGSGTRLTVV.

The chain uses TRBV11-2 and TRBJ2-1; the D gene is possibly TRBD1 (7 bases). Germline V gene data show CDR1 as SGHAT and CDR2 as FQNNGV. The CDR3 length is 11 residues. Trimming shortened V by 7 bases and J by 13 bases, and 14 bases separated the two germline ends. This chain's CDR3 is CASNAGGKQFF. The CDR3 region has the DNA TGTGCCAGCAACGCAGGGGGGAAACAGTTCTTC.

The chain uses TRBV7-2 and TRBJ2-5, with D possibly TRBD2 on 5 matching bases. This CDR3 region has 15 residues. The V gene lost 5 bases and the J gene lost 1 base, with 14 bases spanning the gap. Germline lookup yields CDR1 SGHTA and CDR2 FQGNSA. The CDR3 here is CASSRSAGIQETQYF. In DNA, the CDR3 is TGTGCCAGCAGCCGGTCTGCCGGGATCCAAGAGACCCAGTACTTC.

The rearrangement joins TRBV28 to TRBJ1-5, with D tentatively TRBD1 (5 bases). The germline V gene has CDR1 MDHEN and CDR2 SYDVKM. V was pared by 6 bases and J by 6 bases, with 15 bases between. The CDR3 has 14 residues. The CDR3 spells CASSPGGEAQPQHF. The CDR3 bases are TGTGCCAGCAGCCCGGGAGGGGAGGCTCAGCCCCAGCATTTT.

This clone was observed once. The chain has TRBV7-2 and TRBJ1-6; D gene uncertain. CDR1 SGHTA and CDR2 FQGNSA come from the germline V gene. The CDR3 sequence is 14 residues long. V was trimmed by 5 bases and J by 6 bases, leaving 11 bases between them. CDR3 nucleotides: TGTGCCAGCAGCCCCGGGAGCTCTAATTCACCCCTCCACTTT. This encodes CASSPGSSNSPLHF.